One sample yielded the 29 T cell receptor beta chains listed below, sequenced in a study of blood T cell repertoires in COVID-19. Data came from immunoSEQ multiplex PCR; TCRdb stores just in-frame clones and leaves some out. Among about 120,000 clones listed, 82% were seen once. The sequenced sample was peripheral blood. These receptors originate from a human donor in a cohort sampled during active COVID-19.

This clone was detected a few times. The chain combines TRBV7-9 with TRBJ1-3; D gene uncertain. This CDR3 is 14 amino acids long. Germline V CDR1 and CDR2: SEHNR, FQNEAQ (reference sequence). With 0 bases removed from V and 4 bases from J, the gap between germline ends came to 7 bases. This chain's CDR3 is CASSLALSGNTIYF. The CDR3 coding sequence is TGTGCCAGCAGCTTAGCCCTCTCCGGAAACACCATATATTTT.

This chain connects TRBV5-5 to TRBJ2-2, with D perhaps TRBD1 (6 bases). The CDR3 runs 16 residues. The germline V gene encodes CDR1 SGHKS and CDR2 YYEKEE (reference sequence). The V and J ends lost 1 base and 0 bases respectively, with 10 bases between them. The DNA for the CDR3 is TGTGCCAGCAGCTTGATCTGGGACACGAACACCGGGGAGCTGTTTTTT. Amino acid sequence: CASSLIWDTNTGELFF.

This clone was seen just once. The chain recombines TRBV15 with TRBJ2-2; TRBD1 agrees at 9 bases. Trimming at V came to 1 base and at J to 13 bases, leaving 4 bases not matched to a gene. Germline V gene lookup returns CDR1 LNHNV and CDR2 YYDKDF (reference sequence). The CDR3 is 13 residues long. CDR3 protein: CATSRAGQGGLFF. The CDR3 DNA follows: TGTGCCACCAGCAGAGCGGGACAGGGTGGGCTGTTTTTT.

This clone was counted between two and nine times. This chain links TRBV3-1 (or the pseudogene TRBV3-2) with TRBJ2-7; possible D gene TRBD2, 5 bases. Between the trimmed V and J ends, which lost 2 bases and 7 bases, there was a span of 12 bases. Germline V gives CDR1 LGHDT, CDR2 YNNKEL (reference sequence). This CDR3 is 13 amino acids long. Written as DNA, the CDR3 is TGTGCCAGCAGCCAATCAGCGGTGGGGGAGCAGTACTTC. Its translation: CASSQSAVGEQYF.

This chain connects TRBV2 to TRBJ2-5; no clear D gene. The CDR3 totals 10 residues. Germline V CDR1 and CDR2: SNHLY, FYNNEI. Trimming removed 8 bases from V and 5 bases from J, with 6 bases in between. DNA of the CDR3: TGTGCCAGCCTGTTTGAGACCCAGTACTTC. It encodes CASLFETQYF.

This clone has more than one count but fewer than ten. The chain carries TRBV30 and TRBJ1-5; possible D gene TRBD1, 5 bases. The CDR3 is 14 residues long. Trimming cost V 3 bases and J 0 bases, with 9 bases left between them. Germline V gene lookup returns CDR1 GTSNPN and CDR2 SVGIG (reference sequence). The CDR3 nucleotides read TGTGCCTGGAGGGGGCAGTATAGCAATCAGCCCCAGCATTTT. It specifies CAWRGQYSNQPQHF.

The chain joins TRBV2 to TRBJ1-6; 8 positions match TRBD1. The V segment lost 8 bases and the J segment 6 bases; nucleotides outside the gene matches: 9. The germline V gene encodes CDR1 SNHLY and CDR2 FYNNEI. This CDR3 has 15 residues. DNA of the CDR3: TGTGCCAGCGAGCCGCCCGACAGGGGTAATTCACCCCTCCACTTT. It encodes CASEPPDRGNSPLHF. The complete variable domain, with remaining parts taken from reference TRBV2 and TRBJ1-6, reads EPEVTQTPSHQVTQMGQEVILRCVPISNHLYFYWYRQILGQKVEFLVSFYNNEISEKSEIFDDQFSVERPDGSNFTLKIRSTKLEDSAMYFCASEPPDRGNSPLHFGNGTRLTVT.

As regards this clone: This same CDR3 is encoded by further DNA sequences in the sample. The V and J genes are TRBV5-4 and TRBJ1-1, with D possibly matching TRBD1 (5 bases). Looked up from germline, CDR1 is SGHNT and CDR2 is YYREEE (reference sequence). The V gene lost 2 bases and the J gene lost 1 base, with 6 bases spanning the gap. CDR3 length equals 13 residues. This chain's CDR3 is CASSFTGNTEAFF. The DNA of the CDR3 is TGTGCCAGCAGCTTTACAGGGAACACTGAAGCTTTCTTT.

The V gene is TRBV6-5, the J gene TRBJ1-5, with TRBD1 as a possible D gene (5 bases). Germline V lookup: CDR1 MNHEY, CDR2 SVGAGI. Trimming shortened V by 0 bases and J by 7 bases, and 13 bases separated the two germline ends. This CDR3 region has 15 residues. The chain's CDR3 is CASSYSGAASQPQHF. CDR3 coding DNA: TGTGCCAGCAGTTACTCAGGGGCGGCAAGCCAGCCCCAGCATTTT.

V usage is TRBV9 and J usage is TRBJ2-1, with D perhaps TRBD1 (5 bases). Germline lookup yields CDR1 SGDLS and CDR2 YYNGEE. CDR3 length: 17 residues. Trimming took off 3 bases at V and 1 base at J, with 17 bases between the two ends. The CDR3 loop reads CASSGHGAGISYNEQFF. CDR3 in DNA: TGTGCCAGCAGCGGACATGGGGCAGGGATATCCTACAATGAGCAGTTCTTC.

This clone was found once. The rearrangement uses TRBV6-1 and TRBJ1-2; tentative D call: TRBD1 (6 bases). Germline-derived CDR1 and CDR2 are MNHNS and SASEGT. The CDR3 has 14 residues. Trimming cost V 1 base and J 2 bases, with 8 bases left between them. CDR3 DNA: TGTGCCAGCAGTGAAGTAAGGGGGAACTATGGCTACACCTTC. It encodes CASSEVRGNYGYTF.

Only a few counts were recorded for this clone. The rearrangement uses TRBV23-1 and TRBJ2-7, with TRBD1 matching over 7 bases. TRBV23-1 is given ORF status, its function remaining uncertain. The trim removed 1 base at V and 2 bases at J, leaving 14 bases unmatched. This CDR3 region has 18 residues. The CDR3 DNA reads TGCGCCAGCAGTCAATGGAAAATTTCTTGGGGACAGACCTACGAGCAGTACTTC. Its translation is CASSQWKISWGQTYEQYF.

The chain recombines TRBV6-5 with TRBJ1-5; 10 bases fit TRBD1. Germline lookup yields CDR1 MNHEY and CDR2 SVGAGI. This CDR3 is 15 amino acids long. The trim removed 6 bases at V and 1 base at J, leaving 3 bases unmatched. The CDR3 loop is CASRTGGTSNQPQHF. CDR3 nucleotides: TGTGCCAGCAGGACAGGGGGCACGAGCAATCAGCCCCAGCATTTT.

The gene calls are TRBV7-9 and TRBJ2-3; 9 positions agree with TRBD2. V lost 4 bases and J lost 1; bases outside the gene matches: 3. Germline V gene data show CDR1 as SEHNR and CDR2 as FQNEAQ (reference sequence). CDR3 length equals 15 residues. DNA for the CDR3: TGTGCCAGCAGCTCCAGACTAGCGGGCACAGATACGCAGTATTTT. Its translation is CASSSRLAGTDTQYF.

This chain uses TRBV2 with TRBJ1-6; no clear D gene. The germline V gene has CDR1 SNHLY and CDR2 FYNNEI. V lost 3 bases and J 9 bases, leaving 9 bases between the germline ends. This CDR3 region has 13 residues. The CDR3: CASSEWPPSPLHF. For the CDR3, the DNA is TGTGCCAGCAGTGAGTGGCCCCCTTCACCCCTCCACTTT.

The count of this clone is one. CDR3 loop: CASRGGTSDTQYF. The CDR3, as DNA: TGTGCCAGCAGGGGAGGGACTAGCGATACGCAGTATTTT. This chain uses TRBV28 with TRBJ2-3; TRBD2 matches at 9 bases. The J segment lost 6 bases and the V segment lost 6 bases, leaving 4 bases of the junction unmatched. CDR3 length: 13 amino acids. Germline loops: CDR1 MDHEN, CDR2 SYDVKM.

V and J are TRBV6-1 and TRBJ2-4; TRBD2 matches at 13 bases. From germline, CDR1 is MNHNS and CDR2 SASEGT. The trim removed 0 bases at V and 6 bases at J, leaving 14 bases unmatched. This CDR3 is 20 amino acids long. The DNA of the CDR3 is TGTGCCAGCAGTGAAGCAGTACGCCGAGGACTAGCGGGGGAGGGAAACATTCAGTACTTC. Translating it yields CASSEAVRRGLAGEGNIQYF.

The chain couples TRBV7-9 to TRBJ1-1; no reliable D call. The CDR3 is 13 residues long. Deletions cut 6 bases from V and 1 base from J, with 9 bases between. Germline V gene data show CDR1 as SEHNR and CDR2 as FQNEAQ (reference sequence). The CDR3 protein is CASSQTGNTEAFF. Here the CDR3 DNA reads TGTGCCAGCAGTCAGACGGGGAACACTGAAGCTTTCTTT. The variable domain in full, completed from reference TRBV7-9 and TRBJ1-1, reads DTGVSQNPRHKITKRGQNVTFRCDPISEHNRLYWYRQTLGQGPEFLTYFQNEAQLEKSRLLSDRFSAERPKGSFSTLEIQRTEQGDSAMYLCASSQTGNTEAFFGQGTRLTVV.

V and J are TRBV5-1 and TRBJ1-1; D is possibly TRBD1 (5 bases). Looked up from germline, CDR1 is SGHRS and CDR2 is YFSETQ. CDR3 length: 13 residues. V lost 2 bases to trimming and J lost 5 bases, with 10 bases between them. For the CDR3, the DNA is TGCGCCAGCAGCTTCCAGGGAGGGACTGAAGCTTTCTTT. This codes for CASSFQGGTEAFF.

The chain couples TRBV15 to TRBJ2-2; unclear D gene. CDR1 is LNHNV and CDR2 is YYDKDF in the germline V gene (reference sequence). The CDR3 runs to 12 residues. V lost 6 bases to trimming and J lost 3 bases, with 5 bases between them. CDR3 sequence reads: CATSHYTGELFF. The CDR3 nucleotides read TGTGCCACCAGTCACTACACCGGGGAGCTGTTTTTT.

This clone appeared a few times. J is TRBJ1-3 and V is TRBV7-9; 11 bases fit TRBD1. The CDR3 contains 16 residues. Trimming cost V 3 bases and J 0 bases; bases outside gene matches: 1. Germline CDR1 SEHNR, CDR2 FQNEAQ (reference sequence). The CDR3 reads CASSLGQGVSGNTIYF. The CDR3 DNA follows: TGTGCCAGCAGCTTGGGACAGGGGGTCTCTGGAAACACCATATATTTT. Full variable domain (missing parts from reference TRBV7-9 and TRBJ1-3): DTGVSQNPRHKITKRGQNVTFRCDPISEHNRLYWYRQTLGQGPEFLTYFQNEAQLEKSRLLSDRFSAERPKGSFSTLEIQRTEQGDSAMYLCASSLGQGVSGNTIYFGEGSWLTVV.

The chain links TRBV6-2 or TRBV6-3 to TRBJ1-2, with 9 bases aligning to TRBD1. With V trimmed by 4 bases and J by 7 bases, 19 bases remained unmatched. The CDR3 is 18 residues long. Looked up from germline, CDR1 is MNHEY and CDR2 is SVGEGT. The CDR3 sequence: CASSSTAGTGNPFGGYTF. The CDR3 DNA follows: TGTGCCAGCAGTTCAACAGCCGGGACAGGGAACCCATTTGGTGGCTACACCTTC.

The rearrangement uses TRBV18 and TRBJ1-1; D is undetermined. Trimming took off 0 bases at V and 3 bases at J, with 11 bases between the two ends. CDR3 size: 15 residues. The V gene's germline CDR1 is KGHSH and CDR2 LQKENI. The CDR3 here is CASSPPIAADTEAFF. In DNA, the CDR3 is TGTGCCAGCTCACCACCGATCGCGGCAGACACTGAAGCTTTCTTT.

This clone has more than one count but fewer than ten. This chain uses TRBV29-1 with TRBJ2-5, with a weak D call TRBD2 (6 bases). The V end lost 7 bases, the J end lost 4 bases, and 10 bases lay between the germline ends. The CDR3 consists of 11 residues. Germline CDR1 is SQVTM and CDR2 is ANQGSEA. The CDR3 region is CSGKEGETQYF. CDR3 in DNA: TGCAGCGGGAAGGAGGGAGAGACCCAGTACTTC.

The J gene is TRBJ2-7, the V gene TRBV5-1; TRBD1 matches 8 bases. The V segment lost 0 bases and the J segment 7 bases; nucleotides outside the gene matches: 6. The CDR3 is made up of 14 amino acids. Germline values: CDR1 SGHRS, CDR2 YFSETQ. The CDR3 loop is CASSLGDRMSEQYF. CDR3 nucleotide sequence: TGCGCCAGCAGCTTGGGGGACAGGATGAGTGAGCAGTACTTC.

The chain recombines TRBV28 with TRBJ1-5; the match to TRBD1 covers 10 bases. The V segment lost 4 bases and the J segment 5 bases; nucleotides outside the gene matches: 2. The CDR3 has 14 residues. The germline V gene has CDR1 MDHEN and CDR2 SYDVKM. The DNA for the CDR3 is TGTGCCAGCAGTTGGGACAGGGGATATCAGCCCCAGCATTTT. Amino acids: CASSWDRGYQPQHF.

The chain employs TRBV5-1 and TRBJ2-2; D gene ambiguous. CDR1 is SGHRS, CDR2 YFSETQ, per germline. Deletions cut 0 bases from V and 0 bases from J, with 9 bases between. This CDR3 region has 16 residues. Written as DNA, the CDR3 is TGCGCCAGCAGCTTGGACAGTTCCGCGAACACCGGGGAGCTGTTTTTT. Translated, it gives CASSLDSSANTGELFF.

Comments on this clone: Other DNA sequences in this specimen translate into the identical CDR3. The chain has TRBV6-5 and TRBJ2-7; TRBD2 might be the D (5 bases). Trimming shortened V by 6 bases and J by 2 bases, and 14 bases separated the two germline ends. The CDR3 sequence is 14 residues long. Looked up from germline, CDR1 is MNHEY and CDR2 is SVGAGI. As DNA, the CDR3 is TGTGCCAGCAGGGACTTCCTTACGACCTACGAGCAGTACTTC. Translated, it gives CASRDFLTTYEQYF.

CDR3 region: CASSPTGSNTEAFF. The CDR3 nucleotides read TGTGCCAGCAGCCCGACAGGGTCGAATACTGAAGCTTTCTTT. This chain joins TRBV5-5 and TRBJ1-1; TRBD1 matches 7 bases. CDR1 is SGHKS and CDR2 is YYEKEE in the germline V gene (reference sequence). The CDR3 spans 14 residues. V lost 4 bases, J lost 5 bases, and 8 bases stayed unmatched.